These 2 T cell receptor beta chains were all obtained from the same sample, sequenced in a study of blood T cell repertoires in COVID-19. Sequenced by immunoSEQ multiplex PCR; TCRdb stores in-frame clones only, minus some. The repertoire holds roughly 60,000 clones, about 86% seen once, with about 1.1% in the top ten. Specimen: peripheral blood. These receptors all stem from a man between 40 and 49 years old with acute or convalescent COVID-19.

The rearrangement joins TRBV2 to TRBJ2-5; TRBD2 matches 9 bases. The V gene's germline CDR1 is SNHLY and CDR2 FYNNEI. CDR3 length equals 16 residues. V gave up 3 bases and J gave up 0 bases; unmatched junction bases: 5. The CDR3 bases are TGTGCCAGCAGTGATGGGGCGGGGGGGTACCAAGAGACCCAGTACTTC. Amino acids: CASSDGAGGYQETQYF.

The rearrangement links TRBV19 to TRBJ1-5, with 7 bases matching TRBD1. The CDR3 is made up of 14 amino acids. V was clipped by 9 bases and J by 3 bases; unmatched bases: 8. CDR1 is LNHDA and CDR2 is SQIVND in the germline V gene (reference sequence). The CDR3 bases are TGTGCCAGCAGGGGACAGAGTATCAATCAGCCCCAGCATTTT. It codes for CASRGQSINQPQHF.